The rows below give T cell receptor beta chains drawn from one sample of a study of T-cell reconstitution after alpha-beta-depleted transplantation in children. MiXCR, run by TCRdb on the PCR reads, gives a single entry per CDR3 protein. The repertoire has around 270,000 distinct CDR3 sequences, around a tenth of them found once; the top ten carry just under 7.5%. The sequencing used PBMCs, collected before TCRalphabeta/CD19-depleted stem cell transplant. These receptors were obtained from a boy less than two years old with acute myeloid leukemia, due to receive a stem cell transplant. Each CDR3 is given with its conserved first and last residue. A D gene is named only where the DNA matches it firmly. Size tells how often a clone was seen (once, few, many) or the class of an expanded clone, and some rows leave it out.

size	V	J	D	DNA	CDR3
many	TRBV29-1	TRBJ2-5	-	TGCAGCGGGAGGGGGGCCTTCCAAGAGACCCAGTACTTC	CSGRGAFQETQYF
many	TRBV19	TRBJ2-5	TRBD2	TGTGCCAGTAGTATCGGACTAGCATGGGAAGAGACCCAGTACTTC	CASSIGLAWEETQYF
many	TRBV12-3/TRBV12-4	TRBJ2-5	TRBD2	TGTGCCAGCAGTTTAGCTGGGGGGGCTAGCGGGGGGAGTTTACAAGAGACCCAGTACTTC	CASSLAGGASGGSLQETQYF
few	TRBV28	TRBJ2-7	-	TGTGCCAGCAGTTTTTGGGGGGGCACCACCTACGAGCAGTACTTC	CASSFWGGTTYEQYF
many	TRBV20-1	TRBJ2-5	-	TGCAGTGCTCATCAGGAGGGCAGTAGGGAGACCCAGTACTTC	CSAHQEGSRETQYF
many	TRBV5-5	TRBJ1-2	-	TGTGCCAGCAGCAGGAACAGGGCTCCGGGGTTAGATGGCTACACCTTC	CASSRNRAPGLDGYTF
once	TRBV29-1	TRBJ2-1	TRBD1	TGCAGCGTTGTCACAGGGGCGAGGAAGAATGAGCAGTTCTTC	CSVVTGARKNEQFF
few	TRBV5-1	TRBJ2-5	TRBD2	TGCGCCAGCAGCTTGGTACCGGGGGGGACCGAGACCCAGTACTTC	CASSLVPGGTETQYF
-	TRBV5-6	TRBJ2-3	-	TGTGCCAGCAGCCCCATACCAGGCCCTAGCACAGATACGCAGTATTTT	CASSPIPGPSTDTQYF
many	TRBV11-1	TRBJ2-5	-	TGTGCCAGCAGCTTAGCGCATTCAAAACAGGTGCCGGGAGAGACCCAGTACTTC	CASSLAHSKQVPGETQYF
many	TRBV15	TRBJ1-3	TRBD1	TGTGCCACCAGCAGGGACAGGCCCTCTGGAAACACCATATATTTT	CATSRDRPSGNTIYF
many	TRBV7-9	TRBJ2-5	-	TGTGCCAGCAGCTTAAAAGCAGGGGCCCAAGAGACCCAGTACTTC	CASSLKAGAQETQYF
many	TRBV12-3/TRBV12-4	TRBJ1-1	-	TGTGCCAGCAACCCGACAGGACGGAACACTGAAGCTTTCTTT	CASNPTGRNTEAFF
few	TRBV20-1	TRBJ1-5	-	TGCAGTGCTAGAGATACATATAGCAATCAGCCCCAGCATTTT	CSARDTYSNQPQHF
-	TRBV5-1	TRBJ2-6	-	TGCGCCAGCAGCTTGGACAGGATACTCTCTGGGGCCAACGTCCTGACTTTC	CASSLDRILSGANVLTF
few	TRBV30	TRBJ1-6	-	TGTGCCTGGAGTATTTGGGGAGGTTCACCCCTCCACTTT	CAWSIWGGSPLHF
many	TRBV12-3/TRBV12-4	TRBJ2-1	TRBD2	TGTGCCAGCGGGTCCGGGACTAGCGGGAGGGCGGAGCAGTTCTTC	CASGSGTSGRAEQFF
many	TRBV6-5	TRBJ1-2	TRBD1	TGTGCCAGCAGTTACTCGACAGTGGGACAGGGAGCTAACTATGGCTACACCTTC	CASSYSTVGQGANYGYTF
many	TRBV18	TRBJ1-2	-	TGTGCCAGCTCACCAGGGGCAGGTTCCCTCTATGGCTACACCTTC	CASSPGAGSLYGYTF
-	TRBV4-2	TRBJ2-3	-	TGTGCCAGCAGCCAAGAGCCCGTAAGCACAGATACGCAGTATTTT	CASSQEPVSTDTQYF
many	TRBV5-1	TRBJ1-2	-	TGCGCCAGCAGCGTCGGGGGCGCCGACTATGGCTACACCTTC	CASSVGGADYGYTF
many	TRBV29-1	TRBJ1-2	-	TGCAGCGTTGTAAGTCGGGGGAAGGACTATGGCTACACCTTC	CSVVSRGKDYGYTF
-	TRBV28	TRBJ2-7	-	TGTGCCAGCAGTTTCGCCCGACAGCAGTACTTC	CASSFARQQYF
many	TRBV12-3/TRBV12-4	TRBJ1-1	TRBD1	TGTGCCAGCAGGTCAGGGGGCCGGAACACTGAAGCTTTCTTT	CASRSGGRNTEAFF
many	TRBV4-3	TRBJ2-1	TRBD2	TGCGCCAGCAGCCCTCTGGGGGAGCGGGAGCTCTACAATGAGCAGTTCTTC	CASSPLGERELYNEQFF
many	TRBV12-3/TRBV12-4	TRBJ2-3	-	TGTGCCAGCAGCTTGACGGGCACAGATACGCAGTATTTT	CASSLTGTDTQYF
many	TRBV28	TRBJ2-5	-	TGTGCCAGCAGTCCCAGGAGAGGCCTCCAAGAGACCCAGTACTTC	CASSPRRGLQETQYF
many	TRBV12-3/TRBV12-4	TRBJ2-7	-	TGTGCCAGCAGTTATGGGTCTAAGGATTACGAGCAGTACTTC	CASSYGSKDYEQYF
many	TRBV3-1	TRBJ2-7	-	TGTGCCAGCAGCCAATCGGTGAGCTCCTACGAGCAGTACTTC	CASSQSVSSYEQYF
many	TRBV29-1	TRBJ2-4	-	TGCAGCGTTGAAGTAAGGGGACCCGAAAACATTCAGTACTTC	CSVEVRGPENIQYF